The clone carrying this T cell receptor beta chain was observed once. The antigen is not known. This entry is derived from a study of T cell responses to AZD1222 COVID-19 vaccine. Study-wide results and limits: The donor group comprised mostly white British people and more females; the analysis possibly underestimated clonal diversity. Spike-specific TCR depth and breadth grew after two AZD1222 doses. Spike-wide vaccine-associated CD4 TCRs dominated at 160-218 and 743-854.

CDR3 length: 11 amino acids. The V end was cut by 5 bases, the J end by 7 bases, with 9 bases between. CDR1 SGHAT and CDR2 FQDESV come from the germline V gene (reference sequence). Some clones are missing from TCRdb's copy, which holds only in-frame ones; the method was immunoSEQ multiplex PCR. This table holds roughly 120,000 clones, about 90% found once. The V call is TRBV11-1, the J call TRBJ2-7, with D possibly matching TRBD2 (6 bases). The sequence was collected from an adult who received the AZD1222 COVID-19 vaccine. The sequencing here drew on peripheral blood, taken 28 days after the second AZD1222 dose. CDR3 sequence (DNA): TGTGCCAGCAGCCATGGGGGGGAGCAGTACTTC. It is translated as CASSHGGEQYF.